This T cell receptor (beta chain) was identified during a study of blood T cell repertoires in COVID-19. Study background: The cDNA or gDNA used as material had been derived from T cells, B-cell-depleted T cells, or PBMCs.

V lost 7 bases to trimming and J lost 0 bases, with 14 bases between them. The CDR3 runs to 15 residues. CDR1 MNHEY and CDR2 SVGAGI come from the germline V gene. This clone was recorded once. Cohorts were based on clinical histories the participants reported. Two negative PCRs, clearance, or symptom resolution had been documented for recovered Cohort 3 donors. How the authors handled the data: Reference gene primer amplification yielded estimated nucleated cell counts. Using immunoSEQ multiplex PCR, the repertoire was profiled, and TCRdb retains in-frame clones only, with some absent. The V and J calls and the clone size are those of that table, but D and trimming were determined from the DNA. The sample contains 100,000 to 150,000 clones, roughly 84% of which appear only once.

The chain uses TRBV6-5 and TRBJ2-3; D perhaps matches TRBD2 (7 bases). This clonotype originated in a woman aged 30 to 39 who had recovered from COVID-19. The specimen sequenced was PBMCs or T cells enriched from blood (not recorded which). CDR3 sequence (DNA): TGTGCCAGCACGAGGGGAGGGGGTAGCACAGATACGCAGTATTTT. It codes for CASTRGGGSTDTQYF.